The 2 T cell receptor beta chains below were found in one sample sequenced in a study of T cells in Graves' hyperthyroidism and ophthalmopathy. The TCR beta CDR3 regions underwent amplification using RNA transcripts as the source. A first-round RT-PCR of the TCR CDR3 used the HTBI primer set. TCRdb redid the calling of the multiplex PCR reads with MiXCR, one entry per CDR3 protein. The profile shows a few hundred thousand distinct CDR3 sequences, under 25% of them singletons. Specimen: blood. The receptors were gathered from a woman in her seventies with Graves' ophthalmopathy.

The V gene is TRBV20-1, the J gene TRBJ2-6; D unclear. The CDR3 is 14 residues long. V was trimmed by 3 bases and J by 2 bases, leaving 8 bases between them. Germline V gives CDR1 DFQATT, CDR2 SNEGSKA (reference sequence). The CDR3, as DNA: TGCAGTGCTAGTCCCCAGGCTGGGGCCAACGTCCTGACTTTC. This gives the protein CSASPQAGANVLTF.

The rearrangement joins TRBV6-1 to TRBJ2-3; TRBD2 agrees at 14 bases. The CDR3 covers 19 residues. CDR1 is MNHNS, CDR2 SASEGT, per germline. The V segment lost 6 bases and the J segment 1 base; nucleotides outside the gene matches: 12. The CDR3 here is CASRTARGTSGGGTDTQYF. The CDR3, as DNA: TGTGCCAGCAGGACCGCGAGAGGGACTAGCGGGGGAGGCACAGATACGCAGTATTTT.